The clone carrying this TCR beta chain was seen many times. What it recognizes is unknown. Trimming at V came to 3 bases and at J to 3 bases, leaving 4 bases not matched to a gene. The CDR3 contains 14 residues. This record belongs to a study of blood T cells in healthy people across ages. About the research overall: The template switching approach captured approximately one barcoded beta molecule for every two T cells. Study-wide findings and caveats: Bulk PBMC profiling left naive and antigen-experienced comparisons inconclusive.

The authors ran a second PCR of 7 to 11 cycles using a sample-barcoded 5' primer and a J-beta primer mix. TCRdb passed the 5' RACE reads through MiXCR, listing each CDR3 protein once. The sample yields approximately 900,000 distinct CDR3 sequences, roughly 29% seen once. These same records also appear under a second study, on T cells of mothers and their children.

This sequence originates from a woman aged 35 to 49 in good health. The sample was blood. The chain is built from TRBV12-3 or TRBV12-4 and TRBJ1-2; TRBD1 aligns across 7 bases. CDR3 sequence: CASSFRDSDYGYTF. The DNA of the CDR3 is TGTGCCAGCAGTTTCCGGGACAGCGACTATGGCTACACCTTC.